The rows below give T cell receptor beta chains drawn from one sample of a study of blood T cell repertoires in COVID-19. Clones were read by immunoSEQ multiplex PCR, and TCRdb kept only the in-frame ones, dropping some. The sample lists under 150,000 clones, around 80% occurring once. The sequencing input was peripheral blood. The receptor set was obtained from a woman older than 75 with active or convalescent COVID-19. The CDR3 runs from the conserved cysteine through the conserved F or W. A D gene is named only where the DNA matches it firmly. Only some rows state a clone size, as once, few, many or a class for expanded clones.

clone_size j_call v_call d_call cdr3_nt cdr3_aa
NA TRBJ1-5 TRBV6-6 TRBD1 TGTGCCAGCGCCGAACAGGGGTTTCAGCCCCAGCATTTT CASAEQGFQPQHF
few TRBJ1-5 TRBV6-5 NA TGTGCCAGCAGTTACAGGGGTGGCAATCAGCCCCAGCATTTT CASSYRGGNQPQHF
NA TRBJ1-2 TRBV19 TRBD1 TGTGCCAGTTTGGGACAGATACTACAAGGCTACACCTTC CASLGQILQGYTF
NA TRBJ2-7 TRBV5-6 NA TGTGCCAGCAGCGCCCCGCCAGTCTACGAGCAGTACTTC CASSAPPVYEQYF
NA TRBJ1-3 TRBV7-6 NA TGTGCCAGCAGCTTAGTGGCCGGGTCGGGAAACACCATATATTTT CASSLVAGSGNTIYF
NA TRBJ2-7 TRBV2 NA TGTGCCAGCAGCACCGGGACAACCTACGAGCAGTACTTC CASSTGTTYEQYF
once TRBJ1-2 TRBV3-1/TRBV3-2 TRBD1 TGTGCCAGCAGCCAAAAGACAGGGGGCCATGGCTACACCTTC CASSQKTGGHGYTF
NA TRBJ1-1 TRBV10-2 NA TGCGCCAGCAGGGACAGAAACAGGAACACTGAAGCTTTCTTT CASRDRNRNTEAFF
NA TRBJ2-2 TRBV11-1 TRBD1 TGTGCCAGCAACCGGGACAGGGATTCCGGGGAGCTGTTTTTT CASNRDRDSGELFF
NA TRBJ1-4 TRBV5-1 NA TGCGCCAGTTCGGACTCTCGCCTTACTAATGAAAAACTGTTTTTT CASSDSRLTNEKLFF
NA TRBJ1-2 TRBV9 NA TGTGCCAGCAGCGTCGCCTGGCATATGCCGGAGACCTTC CASSVAWHMPETF
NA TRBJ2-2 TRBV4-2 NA TGTGCCAGCAGCCAAGAAACAGGGAGGAACACCGGGGAGCTGTTTTTT CASSQETGRNTGELFF
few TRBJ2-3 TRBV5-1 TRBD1 TGCGCCAGCAGCCTCGGGACAGGCAAAGAGAGTACGCAGTATTTT CASSLGTGKESTQYF
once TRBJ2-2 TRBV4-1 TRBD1 TGCGCCAGCAGCTTGACAGGGGGCACCGGGGAGCTGTTTTTT CASSLTGGTGELFF
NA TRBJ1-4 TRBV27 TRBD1 TGTGCCAGCGCAGGACAGGGGGCGGGTGAAAAACTGTTTTTT CASAGQGAGEKLFF
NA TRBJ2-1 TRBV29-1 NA TGCAGCGTCCAAAGGGGGAATGAGCAGTTCTTC CSVQRGNEQFF
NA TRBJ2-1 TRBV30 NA TGTGCCTGGAGTGGAGACAGAGGCTCCTACAATGAGCAGTTCTTC CAWSGDRGSYNEQFF
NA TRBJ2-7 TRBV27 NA TGTGCCAGCAGCCCAGGGTGGTCCTACGAGCAGTACTTC CASSPGWSYEQYF
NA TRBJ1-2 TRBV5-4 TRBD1 TGTGCCAGCAGCTGGACGACAGGGGGCGCGGGCTATGGCTACACCTTC CASSWTTGGAGYGYTF
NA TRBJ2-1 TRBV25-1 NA TGTGCCAGCAGTGAATACGTAAGCGAGCAGTTCTTC CASSEYVSEQFF
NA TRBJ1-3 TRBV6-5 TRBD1 TGTGCCAGCAGCCTAAGGACAGGGGGCGGAAACACCATATATTTT CASSLRTGGGNTIYF
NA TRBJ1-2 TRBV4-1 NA TGCGCCAGCAGCCAAGATACGGGGGGTTCCCGGGGCTACACCTTC CASSQDTGGSRGYTF
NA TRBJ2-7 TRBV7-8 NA TGTGCCAGCAGCTTAGCGGGAGAGGCAGGCCAATACTACGAGCAGTACTTC CASSLAGEAGQYYEQYF
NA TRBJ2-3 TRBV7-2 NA TGTGCCAGCAGCTTAGGCGCCAGCGGTGATACGCAGTATTTT CASSLGASGDTQYF
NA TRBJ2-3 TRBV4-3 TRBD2 TGCGCCAGCAGCCAAGACCCTAGCGGGGCTTATACGCAGTATTTT CASSQDPSGAYTQYF
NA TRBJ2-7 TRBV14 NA TGTGCCAGCAGCCAAGTGGTAACAGCTTACGAGCAGTACTTC CASSQVVTAYEQYF
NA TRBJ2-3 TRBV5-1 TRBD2 TGCGCCAGCAGCGTTAGCGGGGGATTCACAGATACGCAGTATTTT CASSVSGGFTDTQYF
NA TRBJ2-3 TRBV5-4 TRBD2 TGTGCCAGCAGCTCCGGACTAGCGGGGGGGTTGGATACGCAGTATTTT CASSSGLAGGLDTQYF
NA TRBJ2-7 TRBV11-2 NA TGTGCCAGCAGCCCAACTAGCCCTCCTGGGGCTGAGCAGTACTTC CASSPTSPPGAEQYF
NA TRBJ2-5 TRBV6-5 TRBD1 TGTGCCAGCAGATACCACAGGGGGCGAGAGACCCAGTACTTC CASRYHRGRETQYF
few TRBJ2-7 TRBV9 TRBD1 TGTGCCAGCAGCCCATTGGGGACAGGGGGCTCCGAGCAGTACTTC CASSPLGTGGSEQYF
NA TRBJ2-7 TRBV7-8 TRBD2 TGTGCCAGCAGCTCGTTAGCGGGGAGCTCCTACGAGCAGTACTTC CASSSLAGSSYEQYF
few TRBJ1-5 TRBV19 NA TGTGCCAGTAGCTTGGTCAGTCCCAATCAGCCCCAGCATTTT CASSLVSPNQPQHF